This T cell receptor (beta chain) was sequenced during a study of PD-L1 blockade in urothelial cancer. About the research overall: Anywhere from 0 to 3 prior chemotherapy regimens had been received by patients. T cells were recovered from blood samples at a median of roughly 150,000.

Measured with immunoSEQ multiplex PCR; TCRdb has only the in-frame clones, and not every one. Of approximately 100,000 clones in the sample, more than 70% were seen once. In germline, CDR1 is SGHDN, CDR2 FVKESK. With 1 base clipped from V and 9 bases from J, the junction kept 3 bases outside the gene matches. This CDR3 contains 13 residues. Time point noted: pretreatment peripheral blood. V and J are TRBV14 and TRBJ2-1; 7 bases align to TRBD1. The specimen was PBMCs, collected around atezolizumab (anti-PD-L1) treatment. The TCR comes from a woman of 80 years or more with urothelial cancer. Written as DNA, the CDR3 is TGTGCCAGCAGCCAAGCACAGGGGACTGAGCAGTTCTTC. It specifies CASSQAQGTEQFF.